Listed below are T cell receptor beta chains from one sample, sequenced in a study of identical twins. TCRdb passed the 5' RACE reads through MiXCR, listing each CDR3 protein once. The sample has hundreds of thousands of distinct CDR3 sequences; about 20% are singletons. This sample was shared with a second study, whose subject was T cells expressing NK-cell markers.

Material: PBMCs. Source of these receptors: a woman between 18 and 30 years old in good health. Each CDR3 is given with its conserved first and last residue. A D gene is named only where the DNA matches it firmly. The listing skips clone size in some rows; elsewhere it reads once, few, many or a size class.

abundance,v_gene,d_gene,j_gene,CDR3nt,CDR3aa
NA,TRBV10-3,NA,TRBJ2-5,TGTGCCATCAGTGAGGTGTCCCGACAAGAGACCCAGTACTTC,CAISEVSRQETQYF
NA,TRBV12-3/TRBV12-4,NA,TRBJ1-1,TGTGCCAGCAGTAAAGGGACCTTCGGCACTGAAGCTTTCTTT,CASSKGTFGTEAFF
NA,TRBV3-1,TRBD1,TRBJ2-2,TGTGCCAGCAGGCAGACCGGGACAGGGAACACCGGGGAGCTGTTTTTT,CASRQTGTGNTGELFF
NA,TRBV7-9,NA,TRBJ2-7,TGTGCCAGCAGCGAGGGAAGGGGAGAGCAGTACTTC,CASSEGRGEQYF
few,TRBV12-3/TRBV12-4,NA,TRBJ2-7,TGTGCCAGCAGGCTGGGACTCCCGAGCTCCTACGAGCAGTACTTC,CASRLGLPSSYEQYF
few,TRBV7-2,TRBD1,TRBJ1-1,TGTGCCAGCAGCTACCGACAGGGTTTAGGGAACACTGAAGCTTTCTTT,CASSYRQGLGNTEAFF
NA,TRBV5-1,NA,TRBJ2-1,TGCGCCAGCAGCGCGGGGACGGGTGGTGAGCAGTTCTTC,CASSAGTGGEQFF
many,TRBV11-3,TRBD2,TRBJ2-1,TGTGCCAGCAGCTTATCCGAGCGGGGGGGCCTTTCCCATGAGCAGTTCTTC,CASSLSERGGLSHEQFF
many,TRBV12-3/TRBV12-4,NA,TRBJ2-7,TGTGCCAGCAGCCCCACCGGGACATCCTACGAGCAGTACTTC,CASSPTGTSYEQYF
NA,TRBV12-3/TRBV12-4,NA,TRBJ2-1,TGTGCCAGCAGTTTATTTCTAGCCAATGAGCAGTTCTTC,CASSLFLANEQFF
NA,TRBV4-3,NA,TRBJ2-4,TGCGCCAGCAGCCAGGAAGGAGTAGCCAAAAACATTCAGTACTTC,CASSQEGVAKNIQYF
few,TRBV27,NA,TRBJ2-7,TGTGCCAGCGGCGACAGCGAAGTTCAGTACTTC,CASGDSEVQYF
NA,TRBV11-3,NA,TRBJ2-7,TGTGCCAGCAGCTTTCAGGGAACGACCTACGAGCAGTACTTC,CASSFQGTTYEQYF
many,TRBV27,NA,TRBJ1-6,TGTGCCAGCAGTTTAATTGGGGGCACGGGTAATTCACCCCTCCACTTT,CASSLIGGTGNSPLHF
NA,TRBV9,TRBD2,TRBJ2-1,TGTGCCAGCAGCGTCCAGCGGGGGGGAGGTTTGATTGAGCAGTTCTTC,CASSVQRGGGLIEQFF
NA,TRBV20-1,NA,TRBJ2-3,TGCAGTGCTGGGGACGCGGGATATAACACAGATACGCAGTATTTT,CSAGDAGYNTDTQYF
few,TRBV20-1,NA,TRBJ2-3,TGCAGTGCTAGAGACCCCTTGCCGGATACGCAGTATTTT,CSARDPLPDTQYF
NA,TRBV6-1,TRBD2,TRBJ2-7,TGTGCCAGCAGTGAGGCGGGAGATGGGCCCTACGAGCAGTACTTC,CASSEAGDGPYEQYF
NA,TRBV18,NA,TRBJ2-5,TGTGCCAGCTCACCACCGGGGGCTGGAGAGACCCAGTACTTC,CASSPPGAGETQYF
NA,TRBV29-1,TRBD1,TRBJ1-5,TGCAGCGGTGGGGACAGCGATCAGCCCCAGCATTTT,CSGGDSDQPQHF
NA,TRBV9,TRBD2,TRBJ2-1,TGTGCCAGCAGCGTCTCCTCTAGCGGCTACAATGAGCAGTTCTTC,CASSVSSSGYNEQFF
many,TRBV5-1,TRBD2,TRBJ2-3,TGCGCCAGCAGCTTGGGCCCTCTTGGTAGCGGGGCCGGAAATACGCAGTATTTT,CASSLGPLGSGAGNTQYF
NA,TRBV7-8,NA,TRBJ2-7,TGTGCCAGCAGCTTAAACTGGCGGGGACAGAAATTTACCTACGAGCAGTACTTC,CASSLNWRGQKFTYEQYF
NA,TRBV10-3,TRBD2,TRBJ2-5,TGTGCCATCAGTGACTATGGACTAGCGGGAGAAGAGACCCAGTACTTC,CAISDYGLAGEETQYF
few,TRBV6-1,NA,TRBJ1-1,TGTGCCAGCAAACGGGGGGGCACTGAAGCTTTCTTT,CASKRGGTEAFF
NA,TRBV10-2,NA,TRBJ1-1,TGCGCCAGCAGTAGCAACAGGTTGGACACTGAAGCTTTCTTT,CASSSNRLDTEAFF
NA,TRBV5-1,TRBD2,TRBJ2-7,TGCGCCAGCAGCCTAAACCGAAGCGGGAATTCCTACGAGCAGTACTTC,CASSLNRSGNSYEQYF
few,TRBV20-1,TRBD2,TRBJ2-7,TGCAGTGCTAGTAGGCTAGCGGACTATAGATACGAGCAGTACTTC,CSASRLADYRYEQYF
few,TRBV29-1,NA,TRBJ2-7,TGCAGCGTTGGGTTTGCTCCCTACGAGCAGTACTTC,CSVGFAPYEQYF
many,TRBV6-5,TRBD1,TRBJ1-4,TGTGCCAGCCGACAGGGCGGTGAAAAACTGTTTTTT,CASRQGGEKLFF
NA,TRBV12-3/TRBV12-4,TRBD2,TRBJ2-3,TGTGCCAGCAGTTTCCTAGCGGCTCACGGGGGCACAGATACGCAGTATTTT,CASSFLAAHGGTDTQYF
NA,TRBV20-1,TRBD1,TRBJ2-1,TGCAGTGCTAGAGGGGTGGGGACAGGGGGCAATGAGCAGTTCTTC,CSARGVGTGGNEQFF
NA,TRBV28,NA,TRBJ2-7,TGTGCCAGCAGCTCCCCGTGGAGGGTAGGCGAGCAGTACTTC,CASSSPWRVGEQYF
NA,TRBV6-1,NA,TRBJ1-5,TGTGCCAGCAGTGATAACAGGGCAGGCCAGCCCCAGCATTTT,CASSDNRAGQPQHF
NA,TRBV10-1,TRBD2,TRBJ2-1,TGCGCCAGCAGTGGTAGCGGGAGGGCGATGAATGAGCAGTTCTTC,CASSGSGRAMNEQFF
few,TRBV11-2,TRBD1,TRBJ2-3,TGTGCCAGCAGCCTGTCGAGGGGGCGAGCAGATACGCAGTATTTT,CASSLSRGRADTQYF
many,TRBV5-1,TRBD2,TRBJ2-1,TGCGCCAGCAGCTGGGCTAGCGGAGAGGGCAATGAGCAGTTCTTC,CASSWASGEGNEQFF
NA,TRBV20-1,NA,TRBJ1-1,TGCAGTGCTAGAAACAGGGTAGGTTTTCCTGAAGCTTTCTTT,CSARNRVGFPEAFF
NA,TRBV14,TRBD2,TRBJ2-7,TGTGCCAGCAGCCAAGTCACCAGGCTAGCGGGGGGTCACGAGCAGTACTTC,CASSQVTRLAGGHEQYF
NA,TRBV12-3/TRBV12-4,NA,TRBJ2-7,TGTGCCAGCAGTTTCGGCGTCAGCTCCCCACAGCAGTACTTC,CASSFGVSSPQQYF
few,TRBV29-1,TRBD1,TRBJ2-2,TGCATCGCAGCAGGACAGGTGGACACCGGGGAGCTGTTTTTT,CIAAGQVDTGELFF
NA,TRBV20-1,NA,TRBJ2-7,TGCAGTGCTAGGCCTGCCACCTACGAGCAGTACTTC,CSARPATYEQYF
NA,TRBV15,NA,TRBJ2-1,TGTGCCACCAGCACAAGGTTGCGCTATGAGCAGTTCTTC,CATSTRLRYEQFF
many,TRBV7-9,TRBD2,TRBJ2-1,TGTGCCAGCAGCGCCAGGACTAGCGGGGGGGGGTACAATGAGCAGTTCTTC,CASSARTSGGGYNEQFF
NA,TRBV12-3/TRBV12-4,NA,TRBJ2-3,TGTGCCAGCAGTTTAGGTACGGGATATACGCAGTATTTT,CASSLGTGYTQYF
NA,TRBV6-2/TRBV6-3,NA,TRBJ2-7,TGTGCCAGCAGCAAAACAAAAGGGACCTTAGCGGCGTACGAGCAGTACTTC,CASSKTKGTLAAYEQYF
few,TRBV27,NA,TRBJ1-2,TGTGCCAGCAGTTTATGGGGACAACCTTTCTATGGCTACACCTTC,CASSLWGQPFYGYTF
few,TRBV6-2/TRBV6-3,NA,TRBJ2-1,TGTGCCAGCAGTTCCCGGGACCCGAGGAATGAGCAGTTCTTC,CASSSRDPRNEQFF
few,TRBV20-1,NA,TRBJ2-1,TGCAGTGCTAGACCACCCCTTGATCGCCGTGGGAATGAGCAGTTCTTC,CSARPPLDRRGNEQFF
NA,TRBV7-9,NA,TRBJ2-3,TGTGCCAGCAGTTCAACCTCGGATACGCAGTATTTT,CASSSTSDTQYF
once,TRBV4-1,NA,TRBJ2-1,TGCGCCAGCAGCCAAAGTCCCCTCTTGAACTACAATGAGCAGTTCTTC,CASSQSPLLNYNEQFF
NA,TRBV6-5,NA,TRBJ2-6,TGTGCCAGCAGTTATGCGGACCGGGCCAACGTCCTGACTTTC,CASSYADRANVLTF
NA,TRBV4-1,TRBD2,TRBJ2-7,TGCGCCAGCAGCGCCGCGGGGGGATACGAGCAGTACTTC,CASSAAGGYEQYF
few,TRBV7-9,NA,TRBJ2-5,TGTGCCAGCAGCGTAAACGTAGAGACCCAGTACTTC,CASSVNVETQYF
few,TRBV6-2/TRBV6-3,NA,TRBJ2-2,TGTGCCAGCAGTTTCCCTGGGAGGACCGGGGAGCTGTTTTTT,CASSFPGRTGELFF
many,TRBV10-3,NA,TRBJ2-2,TGTGCCATCAGTTTTACCACCGGGGAGCTGTTTTTT,CAISFTTGELFF
many,TRBV3-1,TRBD1,TRBJ1-1,TGTGCCAGCAGCCAATTGACAGGGATGAACACTGAAGCTTTCTTT,CASSQLTGMNTEAFF